This entry lists 8 T cell receptor beta chains sequenced from one sample in a study of T cells in Graves' hyperthyroidism and ophthalmopathy. Amplification yielded TCR beta CDR3 regions, with RNA transcripts as the source. During a first-round RT-PCR of the TCR CDR3, the HTBI primer set was used. MiXCR, run by TCRdb on the multiplex PCR reads, gives a single entry per CDR3 protein. The sample lists approximately 720,000 distinct CDR3 sequences, over 15% seen once, with about a sixth in the top ten. The sequenced material came from blood. Receptors originate from a woman in her forties or fifties with Graves' hyperthyroidism that later progressed to Graves' ophthalmopathy.

This clonotype showed up just a few times. The chain combines TRBV12-3 or TRBV12-4 with TRBJ2-5, with a tentative D call TRBD1 (7 bases). The CDR3 totals 15 residues. The V and J ends lost 3 bases and 2 bases respectively, with 13 bases between them. The CDR3 is CASSFGGTAQETQYF. In nucleotides, the CDR3 is TGTGCCAGCAGTTTTGGCGGGACAGCGCAAGAGACCCAGTACTTC.

This clonotype showed up just a few times. The J gene is TRBJ2-7, the V gene TRBV27; the D gene is possibly TRBD1 (6 bases). Per germline, CDR1 MNHEY and CDR2 SMNVEV (reference sequence). The CDR3 length is 13 residues. Trimming took off 5 bases at V and 5 bases at J, with 13 bases between the two ends. CDR3: CASSITGLDEQYF. In DNA, the CDR3 is TGTGCCAGCAGTATAACAGGGTTGGACGAGCAGTACTTC.

This clonotype was counted between two and nine times. V is TRBV6-1 and J is TRBJ2-5; perhaps TRBD1 as D (5 bases). Trimming removed 10 bases from V and 4 bases from J, with 16 bases in between. The CDR3 sequence is 13 residues long. In germline, CDR1 is MNHNS, CDR2 SASEGT. CDR3 nucleotide sequence: TGTGCCACCAGGGATTGGGTCGGAGAGACCCAGTACTTC. Translated: CATRDWVGETQYF.

The V and J genes are TRBV12-3 or TRBV12-4 and TRBJ2-5, with TRBD1 as a possible D gene (6 bases). This CDR3 has 14 amino acids. Deletions cut 6 bases from V and 2 bases from J, with 13 bases between. CDR3 DNA sequence: TGTGCCAGCAGAGAAGGACAGAAACAAGAGACCCAGTACTTC. Translating gives CASREGQKQETQYF.

The genes are TRBV2 and TRBJ1-2; possibly TRBD1 for D (5 bases). Trimming pared 4 bases from V and 6 bases from J, leaving 12 bases between. The CDR3 has 13 residues. CDR1 and CDR2 (germline): SNHLY, FYNNEI. This chain's CDR3 is CASSVIGTHGYTF. In nucleotides, the CDR3 is TGTGCCAGCAGTGTAATAGGGACTCATGGCTACACCTTC.

The sample holds a few counts of this clonotype. The chain has TRBV6-1 and TRBJ2-3; D might be TRBD2 (5 bases). The CDR3 totals 16 residues. Germline-derived CDR1 and CDR2 are MNHNS and SASEGT. V dropped 6 bases and J dropped 2 bases, with 18 bases sitting between them. In DNA, the CDR3 is TGTGCCAGCAGAAAGATACAGACGGGAAACACAGATACGCAGTATTTT. It translates to CASRKIQTGNTDTQYF.

This clonotype was counted a few times. The rearrangement links TRBV7-9 to TRBJ2-3; TRBD2 is a possible D gene (6 bases). The CDR3 is 16 residues long. Germline V gives CDR1 SEHNR, CDR2 FQNEAQ (reference sequence). The V and J ends lost 2 bases and 0 bases respectively, with 12 bases between them. Here the CDR3 DNA reads TGTGCCAGCAGCTTAAGCGGGCCTCTTAGCACAGATACGCAGTATTTT. Translation gives CASSLSGPLSTDTQYF.

This sequence joins TRBV6-6 and TRBJ1-4; possible D gene TRBD1, 5 bases. V lost 2 bases and J 7 bases, leaving 11 bases between the germline ends. The CDR3 has 14 amino acids. Germline CDR1 is MNHNY and CDR2 is SVGAGI (reference sequence). The CDR3 DNA reads TGTGCCAGCAGTTACGGCTTGGGGGGTGAAAAACTGTTTTTT. Its translation is CASSYGLGGEKLFF.